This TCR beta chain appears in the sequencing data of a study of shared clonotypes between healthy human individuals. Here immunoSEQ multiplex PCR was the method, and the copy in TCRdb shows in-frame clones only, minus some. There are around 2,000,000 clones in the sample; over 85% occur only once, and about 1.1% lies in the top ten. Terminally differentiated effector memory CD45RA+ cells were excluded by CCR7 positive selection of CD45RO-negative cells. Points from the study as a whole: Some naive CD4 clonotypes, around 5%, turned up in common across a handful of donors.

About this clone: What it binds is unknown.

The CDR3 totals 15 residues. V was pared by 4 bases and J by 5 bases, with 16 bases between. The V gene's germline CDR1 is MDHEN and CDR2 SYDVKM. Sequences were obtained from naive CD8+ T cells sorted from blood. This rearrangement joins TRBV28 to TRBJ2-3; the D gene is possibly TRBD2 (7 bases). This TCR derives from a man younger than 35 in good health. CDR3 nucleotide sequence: TGTGCCAGCAGTTCCCTCCGGGGGGCGGTAGATACGCAGTATTTT. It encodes CASSSLRGAVDTQYF.